This TCR beta chain was retrieved from a study of CD8+ T cells in alopecia areata. Broader study findings: Higher clonality than in normal scalp was seen in lesional scalp, especially alopecia totalis/universalis. Tofacitinib produced a significant decrease in scalp clonality and in expanded CD8+ clones among the top 100.

A remark on this clone: The antigen remains unidentified.

The V gene's germline CDR1 is SGHTA and CDR2 FQGTGA. V was clipped by 5 bases and J by 1 base, with 14 bases between them. CDR3 size: 15 residues. Described treatment: oral pan-JAK inhibitor, 5-10 mg twice daily. Extracted RNA was reverse transcribed, and the resulting cDNA served as sequencing template. Using immunoSEQ multiplex PCR, the repertoire was profiled, and TCRdb retains in-frame clones only, with some absent. The sample consists of about 270,000 clones, about 60% of them appearing once. Source: CD4+ T cells sorted from blood, taken around week 54, from a patient treated with tofacitinib. The clonotype originates from a human donor with alopecia areata. The chain combines TRBV7-3 with TRBJ2-5; perhaps TRBD2 as D (5 bases). In DNA form, the CDR3 reads TGTGCCAGCAGCCTGAGTATAGCGCCCCAAGAGACCCAGTACTTC. Protein sequence: CASSLSIAPQETQYF.